The 3 T cell receptor beta chains given below trace back to one sample, sequenced in a study of cytotoxic CD8 clonotypes in ibrutinib-treated CLL. The data were produced by immunoSEQ multiplex PCR, yet TCRdb's version contains in-frame clones alone and is incomplete. The table lists 200,000 or so clones, 70% to 75% of them singletons. Here the sequenced sample was PBMCs, taken after 12 months of ibrutinib treatment. The origin of the receptors is a human donor with chronic lymphocytic leukemia.

The J gene is TRBJ2-7, the V gene TRBV27; D ambiguous. The CDR3 loop spans 11 amino acids. Trimming took off 5 bases at V and 2 bases at J, with 4 bases between the two ends. Germline values: CDR1 MNHEY, CDR2 SMNVEV (reference sequence). As DNA, the CDR3 is TGTGCCAGCAGTATAACCTACGAGCAGTACTTC. It is translated as CASSITYEQYF.

This sequence joins TRBV5-6 and TRBJ2-7; D unclear. Germline CDR1 reads SGHDT; CDR2 reads YYEEEE. This CDR3 comprises 12 residues. V was cut by 5 bases and J by 5 bases, with 11 bases left in between. The DNA for the CDR3 is TGTGCCAGCAGTCAAGATCTCAACGAGCAGTACTTC. As protein: CASSQDLNEQYF.

The chain joins TRBV5-1 to TRBJ2-7; no clear D gene. V lost 3 bases to trimming and J lost 5 bases, with 12 bases between them. CDR1 is SGHRS, CDR2 YFSETQ, per germline. This CDR3 spans 13 amino acids. DNA of the CDR3: TGCGCCAGCAGCTCCCCGGGTGTCCACGAGCAGTACTTC. It is translated as CASSSPGVHEQYF.